A single sample gave rise to the 7 T cell receptor beta chains below, sequenced in a study of blood T cell repertoires in COVID-19. TCRdb's table, derived via immunoSEQ multiplex PCR, lists solely in-frame clones and lacks some. The top ten clones hold roughly 3.6% of a sample with 40,000 or so clones, approximately 88% of them seen once. Sequenced: peripheral blood. These receptor sequences come from a human donor in a cohort sampled during active COVID-19.

The chain employs TRBV11-2 and TRBJ1-6, with D unclear. The V gene's germline CDR1 is SGHAT and CDR2 FQNNGV. Deletions cut 5 bases from V and 4 bases from J, with 9 bases between. The CDR3 consists of 14 residues. CDR3 residues: CASSPLLYNSPLHF. The CDR3 region has the DNA TGTGCCAGCAGCCCACTCCTATATAATTCACCCCTCCACTTT. The full variable domain, with the rest looked up from reference TRBV11-2 and TRBJ1-6, is EAGVAQSPRYKIIEKRQSVAFWCNPISGHATLYWYQQILGQGPKLLIQFQNNGVVDDSQLPKDRFSAERLKGVDSTLKIQPAKLEDSAVYLCASSPLLYNSPLHFGNGTRLTVT.

The CDR3 sequence is CASSPPLPTDTQYF. CDR3 bases: TGTGCCAGCAGCCCCCCACTGCCCACAGATACGCAGTATTTT. The chain combines TRBV27 with TRBJ2-3, with D hard to call. This CDR3 is 14 amino acids long. Germline loops: CDR1 MNHEY, CDR2 SMNVEV (reference sequence). The V gene lost 6 bases and the J gene lost 2 bases, with 12 bases spanning the gap.

V and J are TRBV4-2 and TRBJ1-4, with D maybe TRBD1 (5 bases). The CDR3 contains 16 residues. Trimming pared 1 base from V and 5 bases from J, leaving 14 bases between. The germline V gene encodes CDR1 LGHNA and CDR2 YNFKEQ. CDR3: CASSQGVQGRNEKLFF. The CDR3 DNA follows: TGTGCCAGCAGCCAAGGGGTGCAGGGAAGGAATGAAAAACTGTTTTTT.

This clone was counted a single time. The CDR3 coding sequence is TGTGCCAGCAGGCGCCCGGGACAGGGTGAATTTGGCTACACCTTC. This codes for CASRRPGQGEFGYTF. The genes are TRBV7-9 and TRBJ1-2; 9 bases are a match to TRBD1. Germline lookup yields CDR1 SEHNR and CDR2 FQNEAQ (reference sequence). The J segment lost 7 bases and the V segment lost 6 bases, leaving 12 bases of the junction unmatched. This CDR3 is built from 15 residues.

The chain joins TRBV29-1 to TRBJ2-1; the match to TRBD1 covers 8 bases. Germline V gene sequence: CDR1 SQVTM, CDR2 ANQGSEA. This CDR3 is 11 amino acids long. Trimming cost V 6 bases and J 15 bases; bases outside gene matches: 10. DNA of the CDR3: TGCAGCGTGAAGGACAGGGAGAAAGGGTTCTTC. Its translation: CSVKDREKGFF.

The chain links TRBV6-6 to TRBJ1-1; 8 bases align to TRBD1. The V gene's germline CDR1 is MNHNY and CDR2 SVGAGI (reference sequence). Losses at the gene ends were 7 bases for V and 6 bases for J; bases not matched to a gene: 4. This CDR3 comprises 12 residues. DNA of the CDR3: TGTGCCAGCACCGTACAGGGGGCTGAAGCTTTCTTT. Amino acid sequence: CASTVQGAEAFF.

The genes are TRBV19 and TRBJ2-5, with TRBD2 matching 15 bases. Germline CDR1 reads LNHDA; CDR2 reads SQIVND (reference sequence). The V segment lost 2 bases and the J segment 7 bases; nucleotides outside the gene matches: 8. This CDR3 has 17 amino acids. Here the CDR3 DNA reads TGTGCCAGTAGTATATCTTGGACTAGCGGGGGGGTCGGGACCCAGTACTTC. It is translated as CASSISWTSGGVGTQYF.